One sample yielded the 16 T cell receptor beta chains listed below, sequenced in a study of low-dose radiotherapy and immunotherapy resistance in tumors. Noted time point: before trial treatment. Alpha and beta chains were covered, as first-strand cDNA relied on TRAV- and TRBV-specific primers. The authors ran 15 to 20 PCR cycles to amplify TCRs with a constant-region primer and V-primer adapter. TCRdb re-analysed the reads in MiXCR, keeping a single row per CDR3 protein. Of some 57,000 distinct CDR3 sequences listed, under 30% are singletons. The source was PBMCs, collected before treatment. All receptors come from a male donor with prostate cancer.

The sample holds one count of this clonotype. The rearrangement links TRBV28 to TRBJ2-5; 8 bases align to TRBD1. The CDR3 has 15 amino acids. The ends lost 4 bases at V and 9 bases at J; junction bases unmatched: 13. CDR1 is MDHEN, CDR2 SYDVKM, per germline. The CDR3 loop is CASSSTGAAVGAQYF. The CDR3 nucleotides are TGTGCCAGCAGTTCGACAGGGGCCGCAGTGGGGGCCCAGTACTTC.

The rearrangement links TRBV2 to TRBJ1-4; D not resolved. The germline gives CDR1 SNHLY, CDR2 FYNNEI. The CDR3 runs to 12 residues. V was cut by 4 bases and J by 10 bases, with 10 bases left in between. As DNA, the CDR3 is TGTGCCAGCAGTGTAAGGAACGGAAAACTGTTTTTT. This translates into CASSVRNGKLFF.

This clonotype was detected many times. J is TRBJ2-3 and V is TRBV2, with D maybe TRBD1 (6 bases). The V end lost 7 bases, the J end lost 2 bases, and 16 bases lay between the germline ends. The CDR3 sequence is 15 residues long. Germline CDR1 and CDR2: SNHLY and FYNNEI. The CDR3 reads CASNGEGENTDTQYF. The DNA for the CDR3 is TGTGCCAGCAATGGAGAGGGGGAGAACACAGATACGCAGTATTTT.

The genes are TRBV6-6 and TRBJ2-1, with a tentative D call TRBD2 (6 bases). This CDR3 spans 16 amino acids. The germline V and J ends were trimmed by 5 bases and 4 bases, with 18 bases remaining between them. Germline-derived CDR1 and CDR2 are MNHNY and SVGAGI (reference sequence). DNA for the CDR3: TGTGCCAGCAGTCCACTAACCGGGACTCGGTACAATGAGCAGTTCTTC. Residues: CASSPLTGTRYNEQFF.

This clonotype was recorded many times. The chain carries TRBV5-1 and TRBJ1-6; tentative D call: TRBD1 (5 bases). Per the germline V gene, CDR1 is SGHRS and CDR2 is YFSETQ. The V gene lost 0 bases and the J gene lost 10 bases, with 14 bases spanning the gap. The CDR3 spans 15 residues. CDR3 DNA sequence: TGCGCCAGCAGCTTGGAAGAGGGGCTGGTGTCACCCCTCCACTTT. This codes for CASSLEEGLVSPLHF. The full variable domain, completed using reference TRBV5-1 and TRBJ1-6, is KAGVTQTPRYLIKTRGQQVTLSCSPISGHRSVSWYQQTPGQGLQFLFEYFSETQRNKGNFPGRFSGRQFSNSRSEMNVSTLELGDSALYLCASSLEEGLVSPLHFGNGTRLTVT.

This clonotype was seen ten or more times. This chain joins TRBV19 and TRBJ1-1; weak D call: TRBD1 (5 bases). This CDR3 has 14 residues. CDR1 LNHDA and CDR2 SQIVND come from the germline V gene (reference sequence). Trimming shortened V by 5 bases and J by 2 bases, and 12 bases separated the two germline ends. In nucleotides, the CDR3 is TGTGCCAGTAGTCCCGGCGGGGCAAACACTGAAGCTTTCTTT. Its translation is CASSPGGANTEAFF.

This clonotype was seen many times. The chain uses TRBV5-4 and TRBJ2-5; 11 bases are a match to TRBD1. CDR1 is SGHNT, CDR2 YYREEE, per germline (reference sequence). The CDR3 has 15 amino acids. V gave up 3 bases and J gave up 0 bases; unmatched junction bases: 1. CDR3 loop: CASSWDRGNQETQYF. The CDR3 coding sequence is TGTGCCAGCAGCTGGGACAGGGGGAACCAAGAGACCCAGTACTTC.

With respect to this clonotype: One base separates it from a far larger clone, so it is likely a read error. The CDR3 loop reads CASSLDSSREQYF. DNA of the CDR3: TGTGCCAGCAGCTTGGACAGTTCCCGGGAGCAGTACTTC. The genes are TRBV5-4 and TRBJ2-7; the D is unclear. Germline lookup yields CDR1 SGHNT and CDR2 YYREEE (reference sequence). Trimming shortened V by 0 bases and J by 7 bases, and 11 bases separated the two germline ends. The CDR3 sequence is 13 residues long.

This clonotype has at least ten counts. This chain links TRBV5-1 with TRBJ2-7, with 9 positions matching TRBD1. This CDR3 has 18 residues. Per germline, CDR1 SGHRS and CDR2 YFSETQ. V lost 0 bases and J lost 7; bases outside the gene matches: 17. The CDR3 DNA reads as TGCGCCAGCAGCTTGGATGGTGCCGGGACAGGGTTTTTCCGTGAGCAGTACTTC. It codes for CASSLDGAGTGFFREQYF.

This clonotype was detected many times. The CDR3 here is CASSLVSRRNRTEAFF. CDR3 DNA: TGTGCCAGCAGCTTAGTGTCTCGACGGAATAGGACTGAAGCTTTCTTT. The chain is built from TRBV11-2 and TRBJ1-1; no reliable D call. Germline CDR1 SGHAT, CDR2 FQNNGV. This CDR3 is 16 amino acids long. V lost 1 base and J 5 bases, leaving 17 bases between the germline ends.

This clonotype occurred many times. The chain joins TRBV5-1 to TRBJ2-2; maybe TRBD1 (6 bases). This CDR3 spans 15 amino acids. V dropped 0 bases and J dropped 4 bases, with 10 bases sitting between them. CDR1 is SGHRS, CDR2 YFSETQ, per germline. CDR3 protein: CASSLDRVGTGELFF. CDR3 DNA: TGCGCCAGCAGCTTGGACAGGGTGGGCACCGGGGAGCTGTTTTTT.

V usage is TRBV5-1 and J usage is TRBJ2-5; no clear D. CDR1 SGHRS and CDR2 YFSETQ come from the germline V gene. The CDR3 consists of 14 residues. Trimming cost V 4 bases and J 5 bases, with 15 bases left between them. The CDR3 region is CASSRDGVRETQYF. The CDR3 DNA reads TGCGCCAGCAGCAGAGACGGAGTTCGGGAGACCCAGTACTTC.

V gene TRBV5-1 combines with J gene TRBJ2-7; possible D gene TRBD1, 6 bases. Germline CDR1 reads SGHRS; CDR2 reads YFSETQ. The CDR3 runs 14 residues. V dropped 4 bases and J dropped 0 bases, with 11 bases sitting between them. The CDR3 nucleotides are TGCGCCAGCAGCCCCGCAGGGGCCTCCTACGAGCAGTACTTC. Encoded protein: CASSPAGASYEQYF. Based on the CDR3 plus reference TRBV5-1 and TRBJ2-7, the full variable domain is KAGVTQTPRYLIKTRGQQVTLSCSPISGHRSVSWYQQTPGQGLQFLFEYFSETQRNKGNFPGRFSGRQFSNSRSEMNVSTLELGDSALYLCASSPAGASYEQYFGPGTRLTVT.

The table lists this clonotype with many counts. The chain joins TRBV6-2 or TRBV6-3 to TRBJ2-3; D gene unclear. The germline gives CDR1 MNHEY, CDR2 SVGEGT. This CDR3 is 12 amino acids long. The germline V and J ends were trimmed by 6 bases and 6 bases, with 10 bases remaining between them. CDR3 in DNA: TGTGCCAGCAGGGAACTCGGGGATACGCAGTATTTT. This codes for CASRELGDTQYF.

The chain employs TRBV28 and TRBJ2-7; D call uncertain. This CDR3 has 13 residues. V shed 7 bases and J shed 7 bases, with 17 bases lying between them. Germline V CDR1 and CDR2: MDHEN, SYDVKM. The CDR3 sequence is CASMGRPPREQYF. The CDR3 DNA follows: TGTGCCAGCATGGGCAGGCCCCCCCGGGAGCAGTACTTC. Supplemented by reference TRBV28 and TRBJ2-7, the full variable domain reads DVKVTQSSRYLVKRTGEKVFLECVQDMDHENMFWYRQDPGLGLRLIYFSYDVKMKEKGDIPEGYSVSREKKERFSLILESASTNQTSMYLCASMGRPPREQYFGPGTRLTVT.

This clonotype was observed many times. The chain uses TRBV20-1 and TRBJ2-7; TRBD2 aligns across 8 bases. The V and J ends lost 2 bases and 2 bases, in that order; junction bases with no gene match: 11. CDR1 is DFQATT, CDR2 SNEGSKA, per germline (reference sequence). This CDR3 comprises 16 residues. The CDR3 DNA reads as TGCAGTGCTAGACCTCCGGGGGGGGTCTTCGCCTACGAGCAGTACTTC. Translation gives CSARPPGGVFAYEQYF.